This T cell receptor (beta chain) was identified during a study of T cells after yellow fever vaccination. Each CDR3 protein is one row after TCRdb ran MiXCR on the 5' RACE reads. This sample has about 320,000 distinct CDR3 sequences, with approximately 4% found just once. This clonotype was observed at least ten times. The material was PBMCs, obtained 15 days after the yellow fever booster vaccination. The source of this sequence is a man aged 18 to 29 who received the YFV17D yellow fever vaccine.

CDR3 in amino acids: CASSQAGWPVKDQPQHF. CDR3 bases: TGCGCCAGCAGCCAAGCGGGTTGGCCAGTAAAAGATCAGCCCCAGCATTTT. The genes are TRBV4-1 and TRBJ1-5, with D unclear. Germline CDR1 reads MGHRA; CDR2 reads YSYEKL. V lost 1 base, J lost 5 bases, and 18 bases lay in between. This CDR3 spans 17 amino acids.